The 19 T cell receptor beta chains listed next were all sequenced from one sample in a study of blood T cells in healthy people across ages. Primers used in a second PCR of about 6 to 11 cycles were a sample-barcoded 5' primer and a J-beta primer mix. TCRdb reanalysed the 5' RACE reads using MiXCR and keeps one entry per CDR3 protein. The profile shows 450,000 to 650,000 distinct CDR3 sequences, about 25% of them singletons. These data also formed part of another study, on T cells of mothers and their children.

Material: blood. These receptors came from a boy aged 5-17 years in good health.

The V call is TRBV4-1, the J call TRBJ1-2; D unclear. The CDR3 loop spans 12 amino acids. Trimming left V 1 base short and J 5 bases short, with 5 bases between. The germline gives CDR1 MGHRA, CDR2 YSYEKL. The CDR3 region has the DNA TGCGCCAGCAGCCAAGGAGAATATGGCTACACCTTC. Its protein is CASSQGEYGYTF.

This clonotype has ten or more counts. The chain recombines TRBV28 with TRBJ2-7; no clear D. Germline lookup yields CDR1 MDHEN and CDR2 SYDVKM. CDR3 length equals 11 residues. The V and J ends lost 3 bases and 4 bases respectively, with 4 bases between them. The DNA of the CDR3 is TGTGCCAGCAGTTTTCAATACGAGCAGTACTTC. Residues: CASSFQYEQYF.

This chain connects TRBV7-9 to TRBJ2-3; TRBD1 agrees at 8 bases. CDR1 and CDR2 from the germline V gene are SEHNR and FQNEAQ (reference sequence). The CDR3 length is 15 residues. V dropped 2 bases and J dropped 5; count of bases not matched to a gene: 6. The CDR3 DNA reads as TGTGCCAGCAGCTTAAGCAGGGGGCTGGGAGATACGCAGTATTTT. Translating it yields CASSLSRGLGDTQYF.

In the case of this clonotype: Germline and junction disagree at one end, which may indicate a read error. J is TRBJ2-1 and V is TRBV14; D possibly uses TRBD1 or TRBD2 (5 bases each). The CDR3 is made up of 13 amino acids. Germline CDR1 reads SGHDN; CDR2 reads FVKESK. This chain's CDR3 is CASSRDLYTEQFF. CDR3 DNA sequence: TGTGCCAGCAGCCGGGACCTTTACACTGAGCAGTTCTTC.

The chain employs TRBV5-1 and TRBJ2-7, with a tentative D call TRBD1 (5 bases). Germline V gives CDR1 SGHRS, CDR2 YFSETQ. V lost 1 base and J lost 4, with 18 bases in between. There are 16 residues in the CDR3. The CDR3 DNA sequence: TGCGCCAGCAGCTTGCAGGCAGGGCATACGGATTACGAGCAGTACTTC. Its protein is CASSLQAGHTDYEQYF.

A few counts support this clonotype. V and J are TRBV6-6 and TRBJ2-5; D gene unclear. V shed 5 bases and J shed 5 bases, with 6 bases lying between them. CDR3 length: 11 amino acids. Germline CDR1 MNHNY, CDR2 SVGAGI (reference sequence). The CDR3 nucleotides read TGTGCCAGCAGTGCCAGTGAGACCCAGTACTTC. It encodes CASSASETQYF.

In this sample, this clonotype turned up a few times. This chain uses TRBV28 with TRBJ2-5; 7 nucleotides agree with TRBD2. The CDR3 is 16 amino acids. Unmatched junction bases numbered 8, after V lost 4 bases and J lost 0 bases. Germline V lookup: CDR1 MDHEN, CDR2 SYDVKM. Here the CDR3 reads CASSSYPAGYQETQYF. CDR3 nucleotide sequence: TGTGCCAGCAGTTCTTACCCAGCGGGGTACCAAGAGACCCAGTACTTC.

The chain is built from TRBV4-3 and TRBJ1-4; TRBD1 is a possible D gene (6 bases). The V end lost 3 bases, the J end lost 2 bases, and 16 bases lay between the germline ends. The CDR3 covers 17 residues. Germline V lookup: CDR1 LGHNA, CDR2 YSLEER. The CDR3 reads CASSQSGAQGTNEKLFF. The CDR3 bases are TGCGCCAGCAGCCAGTCCGGGGCACAGGGCACTAATGAAAAACTGTTTTTT.

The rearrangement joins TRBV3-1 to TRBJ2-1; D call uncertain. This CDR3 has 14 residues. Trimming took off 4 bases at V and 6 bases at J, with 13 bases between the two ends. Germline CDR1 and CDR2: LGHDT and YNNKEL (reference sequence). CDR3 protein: CASSPFLGSNEQFF. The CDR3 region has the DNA TGTGCCAGCAGCCCGTTTCTAGGGTCCAATGAGCAGTTCTTC.

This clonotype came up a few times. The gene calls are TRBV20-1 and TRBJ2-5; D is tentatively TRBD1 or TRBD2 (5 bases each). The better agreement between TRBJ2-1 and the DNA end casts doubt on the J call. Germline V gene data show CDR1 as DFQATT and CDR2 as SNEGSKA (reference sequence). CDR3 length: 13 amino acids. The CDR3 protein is CSVTNGGANEQFF. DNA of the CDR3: TGCAGTGTAACGAATGGGGGAGCGAATGAGCAGTTCTTC.

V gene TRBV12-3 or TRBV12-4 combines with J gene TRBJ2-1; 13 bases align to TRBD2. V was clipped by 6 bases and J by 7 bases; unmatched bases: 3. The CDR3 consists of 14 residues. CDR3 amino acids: CASRWTSGRNEQFF. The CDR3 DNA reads TGTGCCAGCAGGTGGACTAGCGGGAGAAATGAGCAGTTCTTC.

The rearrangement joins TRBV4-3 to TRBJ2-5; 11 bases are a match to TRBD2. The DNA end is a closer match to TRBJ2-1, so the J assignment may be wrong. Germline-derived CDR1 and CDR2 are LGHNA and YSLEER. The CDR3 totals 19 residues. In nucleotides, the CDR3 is TGCGCCAGCAGCCAAGATGGGTATGGTAGCGGGGGGGAAAACAATGAGCAGTTCTTC. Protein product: CASSQDGYGSGGENNEQFF.

The CDR3 is CASSLDGIPYEQYF. CDR3 sequence (DNA): TGTGCCAGCAGCTTAGACGGAATACCCTACGAGCAGTACTTC. The gene calls are TRBV7-9 and TRBJ2-5; D ambiguous. The end of the DNA aligns better with TRBJ2-7, so the J call may be wrong. In germline, CDR1 is SEHNR, CDR2 FQNEAQ (reference sequence). This CDR3 has 14 residues.

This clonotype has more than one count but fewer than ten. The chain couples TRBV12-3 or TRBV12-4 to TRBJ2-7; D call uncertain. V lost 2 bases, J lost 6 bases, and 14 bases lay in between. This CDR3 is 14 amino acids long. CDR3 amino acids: CASSLKGPQIEQYF. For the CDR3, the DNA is TGTGCCAGCAGTTTAAAGGGCCCCCAGATCGAGCAGTACTTC.

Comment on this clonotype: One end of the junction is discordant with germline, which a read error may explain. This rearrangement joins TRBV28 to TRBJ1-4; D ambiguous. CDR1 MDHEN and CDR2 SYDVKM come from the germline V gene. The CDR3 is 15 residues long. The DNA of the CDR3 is TGTGCCGGCAGTTTACAAGGACTGACCAGTGAAAAACTGTTTTTT. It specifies CAGSLQGLTSEKLFF.

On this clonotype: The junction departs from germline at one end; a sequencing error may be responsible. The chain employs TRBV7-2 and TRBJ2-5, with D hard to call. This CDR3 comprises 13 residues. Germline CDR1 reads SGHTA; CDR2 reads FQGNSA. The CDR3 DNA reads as TGTGCCGGCAGATCGTTAGCAACCGAGACCCAGTACTTC. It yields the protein CAGRSLATETQYF.

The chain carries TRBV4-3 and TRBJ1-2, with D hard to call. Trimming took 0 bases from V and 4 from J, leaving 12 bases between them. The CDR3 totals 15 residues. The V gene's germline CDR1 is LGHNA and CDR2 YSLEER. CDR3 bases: TGCGCCAGCAGCCAAGATGGGCCAATTGGCTATGGCTACACCTTC. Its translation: CASSQDGPIGYGYTF.

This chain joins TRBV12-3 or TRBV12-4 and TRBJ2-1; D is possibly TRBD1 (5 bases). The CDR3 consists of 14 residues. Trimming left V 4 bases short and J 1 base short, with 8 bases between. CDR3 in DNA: TGTGCCAGCAGTTGGACACTGTCCTACAATGAGCAGTTCTTC. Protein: CASSWTLSYNEQFF.

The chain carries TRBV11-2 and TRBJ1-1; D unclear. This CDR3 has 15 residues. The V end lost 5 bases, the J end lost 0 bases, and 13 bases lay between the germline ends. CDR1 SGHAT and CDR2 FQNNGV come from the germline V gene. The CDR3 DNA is TGTGCCAGCAGCCACCTTCTGGAAGTGAACACTGAAGCTTTCTTT. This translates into CASSHLLEVNTEAFF. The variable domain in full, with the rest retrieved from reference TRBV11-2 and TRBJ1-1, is EAGVAQSPRYKIIEKRQSVAFWCNPISGHATLYWYQQILGQGPKLLIQFQNNGVVDDSQLPKDRFSAERLKGVDSTLKIQPAKLEDSAVYLCASSHLLEVNTEAFFGQGTRLTVV.